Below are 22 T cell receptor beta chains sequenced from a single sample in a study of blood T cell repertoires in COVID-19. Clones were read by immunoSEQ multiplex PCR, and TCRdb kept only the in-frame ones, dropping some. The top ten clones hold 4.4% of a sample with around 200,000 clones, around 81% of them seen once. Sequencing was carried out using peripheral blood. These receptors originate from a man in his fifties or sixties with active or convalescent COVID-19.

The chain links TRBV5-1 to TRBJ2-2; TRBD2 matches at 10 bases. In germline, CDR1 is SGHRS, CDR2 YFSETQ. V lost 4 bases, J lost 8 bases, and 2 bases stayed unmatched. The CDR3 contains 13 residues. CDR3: CASSEGLAGELFF. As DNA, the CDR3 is TGCGCCAGCAGCGAGGGACTAGCGGGGGAGCTGTTTTTT.

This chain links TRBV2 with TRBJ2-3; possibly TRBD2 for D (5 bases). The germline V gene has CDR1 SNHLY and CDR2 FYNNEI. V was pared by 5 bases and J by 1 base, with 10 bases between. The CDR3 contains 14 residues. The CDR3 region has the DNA TGTGCCAGCAGTTTCACTAGTGGCACAGATACGCAGTATTTT. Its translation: CASSFTSGTDTQYF.

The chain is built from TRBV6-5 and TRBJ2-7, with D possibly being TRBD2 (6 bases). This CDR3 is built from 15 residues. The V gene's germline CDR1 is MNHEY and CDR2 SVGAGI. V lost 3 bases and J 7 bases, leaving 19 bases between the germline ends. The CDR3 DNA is TGTGCCAGCAGTTATAGGGGCGGTACGACTAGGGAGCAGTACTTC. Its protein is CASSYRGGTTREQYF.

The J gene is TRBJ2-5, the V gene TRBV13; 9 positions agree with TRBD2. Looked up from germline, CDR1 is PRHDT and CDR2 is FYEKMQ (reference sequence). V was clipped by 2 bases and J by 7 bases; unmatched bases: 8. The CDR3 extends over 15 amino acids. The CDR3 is CASSLLAGGPGTQYF. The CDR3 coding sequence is TGTGCCAGCAGCTTACTGGCGGGGGGGCCAGGGACCCAGTACTTC.

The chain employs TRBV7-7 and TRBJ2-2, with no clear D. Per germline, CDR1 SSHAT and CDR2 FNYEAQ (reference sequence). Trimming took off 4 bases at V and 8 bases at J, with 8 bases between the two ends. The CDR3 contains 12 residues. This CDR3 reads CASSSISGELFF. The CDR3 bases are TGTGCCAGCAGCTCCATTTCAGGGGAGCTGTTTTTT. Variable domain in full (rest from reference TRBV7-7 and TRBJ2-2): GAGVSQSPRYKVTKRGQDVTLRCDPISSHATLYWYQQALGQGPEFLTYFNYEAQPDKSGLPSDRFSAERPEGSISTLTIQRTEQRDSAMYRCASSSISGELFFGEGSRLTVL.

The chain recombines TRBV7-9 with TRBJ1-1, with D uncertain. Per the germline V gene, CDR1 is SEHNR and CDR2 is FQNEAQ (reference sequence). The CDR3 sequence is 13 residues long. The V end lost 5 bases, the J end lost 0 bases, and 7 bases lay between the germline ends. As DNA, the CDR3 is TGTGCCAGCAGCCAACACATGAACACTGAAGCTTTCTTT. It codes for CASSQHMNTEAFF.

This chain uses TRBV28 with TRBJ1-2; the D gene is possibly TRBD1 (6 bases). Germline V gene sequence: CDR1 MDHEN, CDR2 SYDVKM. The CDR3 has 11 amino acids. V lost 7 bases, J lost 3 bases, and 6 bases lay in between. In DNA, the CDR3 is TGTGCCAGCACAGGGGACTATGGCTACACCTTC. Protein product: CASTGDYGYTF.

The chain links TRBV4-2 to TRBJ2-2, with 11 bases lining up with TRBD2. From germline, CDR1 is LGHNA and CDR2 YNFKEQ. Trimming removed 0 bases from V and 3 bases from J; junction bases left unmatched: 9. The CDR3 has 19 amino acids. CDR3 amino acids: CASSQDPVIAGGYTGELFF. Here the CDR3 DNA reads TGTGCCAGCAGCCAAGACCCAGTCATAGCGGGGGGGTACACCGGGGAGCTGTTTTTT.

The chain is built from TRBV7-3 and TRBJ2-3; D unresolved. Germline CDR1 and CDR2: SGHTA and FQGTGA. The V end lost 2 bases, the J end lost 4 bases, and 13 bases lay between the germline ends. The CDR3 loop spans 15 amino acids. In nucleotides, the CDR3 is TGTGCCAGCAGCTTAGGTCCTAGTCCCGCAGATACGCAGTATTTT. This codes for CASSLGPSPADTQYF.

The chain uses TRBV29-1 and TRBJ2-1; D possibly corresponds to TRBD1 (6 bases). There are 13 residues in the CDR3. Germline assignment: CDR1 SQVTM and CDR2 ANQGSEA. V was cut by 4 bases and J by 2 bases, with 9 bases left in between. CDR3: CSVGQVTYNEQFF. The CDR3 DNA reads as TGCAGCGTTGGACAGGTAACCTACAATGAGCAGTTCTTC.

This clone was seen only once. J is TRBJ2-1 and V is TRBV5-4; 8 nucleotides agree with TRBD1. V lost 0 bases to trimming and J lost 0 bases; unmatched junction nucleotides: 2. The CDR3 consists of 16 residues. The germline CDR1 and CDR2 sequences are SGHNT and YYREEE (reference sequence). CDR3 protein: CASSLVQGASYNEQFF. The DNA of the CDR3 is TGTGCCAGCAGCTTGGTTCAGGGGGCCTCCTACAATGAGCAGTTCTTC.

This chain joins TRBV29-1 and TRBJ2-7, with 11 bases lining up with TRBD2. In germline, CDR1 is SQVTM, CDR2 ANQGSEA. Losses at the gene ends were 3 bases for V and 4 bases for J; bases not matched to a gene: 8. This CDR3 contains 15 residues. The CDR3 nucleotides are TGCAGCGTTGATGGTCTAGCGGGGGGTAGGTACGAGCAGTACTTC. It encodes CSVDGLAGGRYEQYF.

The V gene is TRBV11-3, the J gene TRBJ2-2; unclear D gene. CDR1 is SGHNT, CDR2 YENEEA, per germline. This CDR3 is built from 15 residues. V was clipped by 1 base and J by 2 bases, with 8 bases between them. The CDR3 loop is CASSLGSVNTGELFF. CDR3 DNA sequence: TGTGCCAGCAGCTTAGGTTCGGTTAACACCGGGGAGCTGTTTTTT.

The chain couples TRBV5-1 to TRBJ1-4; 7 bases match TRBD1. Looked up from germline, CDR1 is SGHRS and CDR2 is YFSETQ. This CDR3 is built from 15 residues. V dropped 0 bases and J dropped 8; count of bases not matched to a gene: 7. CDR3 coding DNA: TGCGCCAGCAGCTTGGGCGGAGGGGGCGAGGAAAAACTGTTTTTT. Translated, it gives CASSLGGGGEEKLFF. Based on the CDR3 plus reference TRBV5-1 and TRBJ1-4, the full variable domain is KAGVTQTPRYLIKTRGQQVTLSCSPISGHRSVSWYQQTPGQGLQFLFEYFSETQRNKGNFPGRFSGRQFSNSRSEMNVSTLELGDSALYLCASSLGGGGEEKLFFGSGTQLSVL.

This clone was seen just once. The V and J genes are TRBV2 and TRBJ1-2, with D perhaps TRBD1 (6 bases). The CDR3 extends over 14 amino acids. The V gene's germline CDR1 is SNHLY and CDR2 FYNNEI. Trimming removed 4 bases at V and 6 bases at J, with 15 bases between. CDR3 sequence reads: CASSVGQGKDGYTF. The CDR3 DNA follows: TGTGCCAGCAGTGTAGGTCAGGGGAAGGATGGCTACACCTTC.

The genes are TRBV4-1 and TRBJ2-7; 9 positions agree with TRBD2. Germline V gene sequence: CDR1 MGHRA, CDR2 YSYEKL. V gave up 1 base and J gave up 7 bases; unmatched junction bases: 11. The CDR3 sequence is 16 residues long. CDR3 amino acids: CASSQAASAGGGEQYF. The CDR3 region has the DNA TGCGCCAGCAGCCAAGCCGCCTCAGCGGGGGGAGGAGAGCAGTACTTC.

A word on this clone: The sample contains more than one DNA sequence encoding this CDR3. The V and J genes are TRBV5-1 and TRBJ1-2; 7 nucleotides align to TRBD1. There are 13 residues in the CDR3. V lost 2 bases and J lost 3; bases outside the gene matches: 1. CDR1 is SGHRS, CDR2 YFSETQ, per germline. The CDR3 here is CASSLDRDYGYTF. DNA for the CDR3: TGCGCCAGCAGCTTAGACAGGGACTATGGCTACACCTTC.

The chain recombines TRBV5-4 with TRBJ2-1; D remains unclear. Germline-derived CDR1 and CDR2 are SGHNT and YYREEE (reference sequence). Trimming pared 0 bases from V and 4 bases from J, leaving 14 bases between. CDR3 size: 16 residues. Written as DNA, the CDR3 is TGTGCCAGCAGCTTGGAAGTCGGGTTTATTTACAATGAGCAGTTCTTC. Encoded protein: CASSLEVGFIYNEQFF.

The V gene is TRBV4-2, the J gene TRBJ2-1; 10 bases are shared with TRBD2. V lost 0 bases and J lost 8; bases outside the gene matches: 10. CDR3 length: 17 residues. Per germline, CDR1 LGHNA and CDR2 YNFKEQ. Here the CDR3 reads CASSQEASGGLWDEQFF. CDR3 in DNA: TGTGCCAGCAGCCAAGAGGCTAGCGGGGGTCTGTGGGATGAGCAGTTCTTC.

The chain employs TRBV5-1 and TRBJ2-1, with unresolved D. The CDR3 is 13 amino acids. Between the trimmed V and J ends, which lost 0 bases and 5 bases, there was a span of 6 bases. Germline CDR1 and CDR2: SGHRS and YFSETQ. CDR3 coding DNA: TGCGCCAGCAGCTTGGACAGAAACAATGAGCAGTTCTTC. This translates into CASSLDRNNEQFF.

The CDR3 spells CAWSLQVTYEQYF. Written as DNA, the CDR3 is TGTGCCTGGAGCCTACAGGTGACCTACGAGCAGTACTTC. The chain combines TRBV30 with TRBJ2-7; TRBD1 might be the D (5 bases). The germline gives CDR1 GTSNPN, CDR2 SVGIG (reference sequence). V lost 3 bases to trimming and J lost 2 bases, with 11 bases between them. The CDR3 length is 13 residues.

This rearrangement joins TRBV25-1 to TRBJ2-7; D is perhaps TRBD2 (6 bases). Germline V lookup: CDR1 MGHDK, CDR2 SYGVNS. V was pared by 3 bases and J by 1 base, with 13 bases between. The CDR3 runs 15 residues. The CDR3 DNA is TGTGCCAGCAGTGAGTCCCTCGGGGGATCCTACGAGCAGTACTTC. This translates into CASSESLGGSYEQYF.